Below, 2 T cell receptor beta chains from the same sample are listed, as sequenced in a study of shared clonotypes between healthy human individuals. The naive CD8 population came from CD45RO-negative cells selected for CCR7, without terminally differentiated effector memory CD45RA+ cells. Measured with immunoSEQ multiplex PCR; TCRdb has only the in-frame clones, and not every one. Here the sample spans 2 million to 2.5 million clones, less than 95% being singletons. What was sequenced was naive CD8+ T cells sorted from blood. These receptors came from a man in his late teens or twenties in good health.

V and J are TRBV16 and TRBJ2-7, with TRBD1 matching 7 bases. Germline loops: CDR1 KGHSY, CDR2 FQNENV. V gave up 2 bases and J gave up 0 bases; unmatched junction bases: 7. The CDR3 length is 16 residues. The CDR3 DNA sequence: TGTGCCAGCAGCCAAAGGCTGACAGGGAGCTCCTACGAGCAGTACTTC. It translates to CASSQRLTGSSYEQYF.

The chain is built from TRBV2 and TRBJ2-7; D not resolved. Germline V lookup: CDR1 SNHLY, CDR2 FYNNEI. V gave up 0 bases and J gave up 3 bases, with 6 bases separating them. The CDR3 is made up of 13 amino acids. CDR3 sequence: CASSEAPNYEQYF. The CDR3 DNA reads TGTGCCAGCAGTGAAGCCCCGAACTACGAGCAGTACTTC. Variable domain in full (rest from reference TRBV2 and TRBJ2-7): EPEVTQTPSHQVTQMGQEVILRCVPISNHLYFYWYRQILGQKVEFLVSFYNNEISEKSEIFDDQFSVERPDGSNFTLKIRSTKLEDSAMYFCASSEAPNYEQYFGPGTRLTVT.